This T cell receptor beta chain appears in the sequencing data of a study of shared clonotypes between healthy human individuals. The protocol was immunoSEQ multiplex PCR, while the TCRdb copy is restricted to in-frame clones and leaves out a portion. This table has about 2.1 million clones, more than 85% appearing once. V lost 7 bases and J lost 2, with 15 bases in between. The CDR3 sequence is 15 residues long. Germline CDR1 is MDHEN and CDR2 is SYDVKM. Positively selected for CCR7, the CD45RO-negative cells used as naive CD8 cells excluded terminally differentiated effector memory CD45RA+ cells. This clone showed up just once.

The rearrangement links TRBV28 to TRBJ1-3; a possible D gene is TRBD1 (5 bases). Sequenced: naive CD8+ T cells from PBMCs. The sequence came from a man in his late teens or twenties in good health. Some clones in this sample may be carry-over from other donors' samples. The CDR3 coding sequence is TGTGCCAGCACGGTCCTTTCGGGGGCTGGAAACACCATATATTTT. It encodes CASTVLSGAGNTIYF.